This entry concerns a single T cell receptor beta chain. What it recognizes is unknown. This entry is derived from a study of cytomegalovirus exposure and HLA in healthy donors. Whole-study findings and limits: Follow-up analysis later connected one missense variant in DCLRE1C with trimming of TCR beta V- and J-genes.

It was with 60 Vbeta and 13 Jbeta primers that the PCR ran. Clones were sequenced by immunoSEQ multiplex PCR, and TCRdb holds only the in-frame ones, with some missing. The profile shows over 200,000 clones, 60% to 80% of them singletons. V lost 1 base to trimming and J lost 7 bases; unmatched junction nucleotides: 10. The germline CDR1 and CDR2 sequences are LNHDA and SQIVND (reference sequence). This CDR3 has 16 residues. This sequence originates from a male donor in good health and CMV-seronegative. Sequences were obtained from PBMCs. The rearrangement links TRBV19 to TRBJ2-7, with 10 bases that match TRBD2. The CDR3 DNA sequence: TGTGCCAGTAGTATAGTGGGGCTAGCGGGAGACGAAGAGCAGTACTTC. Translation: CASSIVGLAGDEEQYF.